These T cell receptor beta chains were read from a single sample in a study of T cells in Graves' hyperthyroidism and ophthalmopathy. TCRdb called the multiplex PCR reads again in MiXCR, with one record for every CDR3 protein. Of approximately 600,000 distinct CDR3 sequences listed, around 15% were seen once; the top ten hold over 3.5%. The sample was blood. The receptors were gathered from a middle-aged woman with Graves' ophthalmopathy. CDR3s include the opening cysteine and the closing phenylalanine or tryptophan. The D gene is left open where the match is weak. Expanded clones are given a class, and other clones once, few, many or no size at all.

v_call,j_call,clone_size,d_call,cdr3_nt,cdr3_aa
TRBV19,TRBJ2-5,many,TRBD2,TGTGCCAGTAGTATCGGCGGGGGGAGGGAGACCCAGTACTTC,CASSIGGGRETQYF
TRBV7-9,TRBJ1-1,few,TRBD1,TGTGCCAGCAGCTTAGATGGGACAGGGCTCACTGAAGCTTTCTTT,CASSLDGTGLTEAFF
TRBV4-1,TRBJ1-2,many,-,TGCGCCAGCAGCCAAGAGGCGAGGGCTAACTATGGCTACACCTTC,CASSQEARANYGYTF
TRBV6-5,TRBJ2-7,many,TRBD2,TGTGCCAGCAGTTCTCGGACTAGCGGGAGAAAAAACGAGCAGTACTTC,CASSSRTSGRKNEQYF
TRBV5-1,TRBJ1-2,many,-,TGCGCCAGCAGCTTGGACTTAGCTAACTATGGCTACACCTTC,CASSLDLANYGYTF
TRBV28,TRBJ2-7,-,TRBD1,TGTGCCAGCAGCCGGGGACAGGATGCCTACGAGCAGTACTTC,CASSRGQDAYEQYF
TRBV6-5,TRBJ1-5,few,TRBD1,TGTGCCAGCAGTTGGGACAGGGAATTTTATGGCAATCAGCCCCAGCATTTT,CASSWDREFYGNQPQHF
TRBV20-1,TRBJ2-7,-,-,TGCAGTGCTAGCGGGAGACCCTACGAGCAGTACTTC,CSASGRPYEQYF
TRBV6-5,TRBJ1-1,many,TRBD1,TGTGCCAGCAGTTACTCGCTCAGGGGGTCAGGCACTGAAGCTTTCTTT,CASSYSLRGSGTEAFF
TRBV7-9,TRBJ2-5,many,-,TGTGCCAGCAGCCCACAGGCAGAGACCCAGTACTTC,CASSPQAETQYF
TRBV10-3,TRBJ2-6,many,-,TGTGCCATCAGTGACGGTCTGAGCTCTGGGGCCAACGTCCTGACTTTC,CAISDGLSSGANVLTF
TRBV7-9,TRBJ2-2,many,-,TGTGCCTTCCGCCCGGCAGGGGACACCGGGGAGCTGTTTTTT,CAFRPAGDTGELFF
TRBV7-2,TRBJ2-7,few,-,TGTGCCAGCAGCCCTCAACACCGGGAGCACGGGGAGCAGTACTTC,CASSPQHREHGEQYF
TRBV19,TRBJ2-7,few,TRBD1,TGTGCCAGTAGTATCATGGGGACAGGGTCCTACGAGCAGTACTTC,CASSIMGTGSYEQYF
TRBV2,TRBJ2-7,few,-,TGTGCCAGCAGTGTCATGTGGTTATACGAGCAGTACTTC,CASSVMWLYEQYF
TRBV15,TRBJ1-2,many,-,TGTGCCACCAGGGAAGGAACTGAAAACTATGGCTACACCTTC,CATREGTENYGYTF
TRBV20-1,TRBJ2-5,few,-,TGCAGTGCTAGAGATCCCCACAGGTACCAAGAGACCCAGTACTTC,CSARDPHRYQETQYF
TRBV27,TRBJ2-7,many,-,TGTGCCAGCAGCCTAACTGGGGGCCACTACGAGCAGTACTTC,CASSLTGGHYEQYF
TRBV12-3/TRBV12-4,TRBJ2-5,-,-,TGTGCCAGCAGGCCGGGGTTTCAGCGGGAAGAGACCCAGTACTTC,CASRPGFQREETQYF
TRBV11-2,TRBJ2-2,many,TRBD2,TGTGCCAGCAGCCAAGGACTAGCGGGAGCTCGCACCGGGGAGCTGTTTTTT,CASSQGLAGARTGELFF
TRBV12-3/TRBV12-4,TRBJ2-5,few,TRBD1,TGTGCCAGCAGTTTAGCCGGGACAGGGAGAGAGACCCAGTACTTC,CASSLAGTGRETQYF
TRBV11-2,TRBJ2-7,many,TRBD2,TGTGCCAGCAGTTCAACTAGCGGGAGTGGGTCCTACGAGCAGTACTTC,CASSSTSGSGSYEQYF
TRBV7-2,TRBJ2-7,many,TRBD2,TGTGCCAGCAGCTCAGCGGGAGCCTACGAGCAGTACTTC,CASSSAGAYEQYF
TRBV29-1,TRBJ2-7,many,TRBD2,TGCAGCGTTGCGTTTCGGACTAGCGGGCAAACTCCCTACGAGCAGTACTTC,CSVAFRTSGQTPYEQYF
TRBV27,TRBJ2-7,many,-,TGTGCCAGCAGTTTATTTCCTAGCGCAAACTACGAGCAGTACTTC,CASSLFPSANYEQYF
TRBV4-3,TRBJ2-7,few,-,TGCGCCAGCAGCCAGACCGAGGGAGGCGGCTACGAGCAGTACTTC,CASSQTEGGGYEQYF
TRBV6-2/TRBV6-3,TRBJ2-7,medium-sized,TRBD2,TGTGCCAGCAGTTCGTGGGAGGGCGAGCAGTACTTC,CASSSWEGEQYF
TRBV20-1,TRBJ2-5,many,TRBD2,TGCAGTGCTACCTTGGCGGGAGGGCAGGAGACCCAGTACTTC,CSATLAGGQETQYF
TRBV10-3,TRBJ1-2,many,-,TGTGCCATCAGTGAGTCGATTGGGAGAGATGGCTACACCTTC,CAISESIGRDGYTF
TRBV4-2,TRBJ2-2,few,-,TGTGCCAGCAGCCAAGAGGATATTGCCACGGGGGAGCTGTTTTTT,CASSQEDIATGELFF
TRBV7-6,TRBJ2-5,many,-,TGTGCCAGCAGCCCCGAAGCGGGAGAGACCCAGTACTTC,CASSPEAGETQYF
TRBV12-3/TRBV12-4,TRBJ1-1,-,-,TGTGCCAGCAGCTTTATTGGGAACACTGAAGCTTTCTTT,CASSFIGNTEAFF
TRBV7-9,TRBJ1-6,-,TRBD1,TGTGCCAGCGGGACAGGGAACAATTCACCCCTCCACTTT,CASGTGNNSPLHF
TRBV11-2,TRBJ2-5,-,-,TGTGCCAGCAGCTTAGGGGTAGGAGGGATGGAGACCCAGTACTTC,CASSLGVGGMETQYF
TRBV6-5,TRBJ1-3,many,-,TGTGCCAGCAGCCCCCAGGACGTCCTCTCTGGAAACACCATATATTTT,CASSPQDVLSGNTIYF
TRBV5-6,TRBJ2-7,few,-,TGTGCCAGCAGCTCCGTAGACAAGACAGACTACGAGCAGTACTTC,CASSSVDKTDYEQYF
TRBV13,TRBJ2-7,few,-,TGTGCCAGCAGCATGGGACGGCCTTCAGGGTCCTACGAGCAGTACTTC,CASSMGRPSGSYEQYF
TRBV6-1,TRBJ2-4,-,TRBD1,TGTGCCAGCAGGCGGACAGGGGACTCAACCAAAAACATTCAGTACTTC,CASRRTGDSTKNIQYF
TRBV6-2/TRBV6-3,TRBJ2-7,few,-,TGTGCCAGCAGATCTTTCGGGCGCCAGGGGCAGTACTTC,CASRSFGRQGQYF
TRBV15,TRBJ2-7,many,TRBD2,TGTGCCACCTCTTCCTCTAGCGGGAGCTTCTCCTACGAGCAGTACTTC,CATSSSSGSFSYEQYF
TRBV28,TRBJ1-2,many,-,TGTGCCAGCGGTAGCGACCACTATGGCTACACCTTC,CASGSDHYGYTF
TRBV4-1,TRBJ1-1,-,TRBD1,TGCGCCAGCAGCCAAGAACCCAGGACCGGGACAGGGGCCATCGGGGCTGAAGCTTTCTTT,CASSQEPRTGTGAIGAEAFF
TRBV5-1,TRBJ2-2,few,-,TGCGCCAGCAGCTTCCGGGGCGTTGGCACCGGGGAGCTGTTTTTT,CASSFRGVGTGELFF
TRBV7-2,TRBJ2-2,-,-,TGTGCCAGCAGCTTCTCCCGCCAGGTCGGGGAGCTGTTTTTT,CASSFSRQVGELFF
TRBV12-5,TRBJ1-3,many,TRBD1,TGTGCTAGTGGTTCCCGGACAGGGATAAACACCATATATTTT,CASGSRTGINTIYF
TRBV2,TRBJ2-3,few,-,TGTGCCAGCAGTGAAGATACGCAGTATTTT,CASSEDTQYF
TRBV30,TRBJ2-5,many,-,TGTGCCTTTCTTCATACTAAATCGGAGACCCAGTACTTC,CAFLHTKSETQYF
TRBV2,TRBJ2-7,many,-,TGTGCCAGCGGATTGGACAGCCACTCCTACGAGCAGTACTTC,CASGLDSHSYEQYF
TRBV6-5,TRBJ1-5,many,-,TGTGCCAGCAGTTACTCGGGGTATCGGCAGCCCCAGCATTTT,CASSYSGYRQPQHF
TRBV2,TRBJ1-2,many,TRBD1,TGTGCCAGCAGTGAAAAACGGACAGGGAACTATGGCTACACCTTC,CASSEKRTGNYGYTF
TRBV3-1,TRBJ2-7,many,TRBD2,TGTGCCAGCAGCCAATTTAGCGGGCACACCTACGAGCAGTACTTC,CASSQFSGHTYEQYF
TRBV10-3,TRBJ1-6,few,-,TGTGCCATCAGTGAGGGACAGCAGACACCCCTCCACTTT,CAISEGQQTPLHF
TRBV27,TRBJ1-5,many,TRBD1,TGTGCCAGCAAACTTACCGGGACAGGGCAGCCCCAGCATTTT,CASKLTGTGQPQHF
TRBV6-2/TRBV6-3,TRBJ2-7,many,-,TGTGCCAGCTGGACAGAGCCCTACGAGCAGTACTTC,CASWTEPYEQYF
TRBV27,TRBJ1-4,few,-,TGTGCCAGCAGTTTATCGCGGGGGCGGAATGAAAAACTGTTTTTT,CASSLSRGRNEKLFF
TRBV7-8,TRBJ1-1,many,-,TGTGCCAGCAGCTCGTTTCTGGGGGCAACCACTGAAGCTTTCTTT,CASSSFLGATTEAFF